This paragraph reports one T cell receptor (beta chain). Antigen: not known. These data come from a study of cytomegalovirus exposure and HLA in healthy donors. General study findings and limits: Presence/absence analyses assumed roughly uniform sequencing depth across donors. Later analysis identified a missense DCLRE1C variant that was linked to TCR beta V- and J-gene trimming.

The CDR3 covers 16 residues. J gave up 5 bases and V 4 bases, and 10 bases lay outside the gene matches. Germline V gene sequence: CDR1 ENHRY, CDR2 SYGVKD. Amplification used 60 Vbeta primers and 13 Jbeta primers. The table came from immunoSEQ multiplex PCR; TCRdb's copy has only in-frame clones and leaves some out. The table includes around 170,000 clones, approximately 88% detected once. This clonotype was sampled from a woman aged 45-65 years in good health and CMV-seropositive. Sequenced sample: PBMCs. The chain links TRBV10-3 to TRBJ2-1; TRBD1 aligns across 8 bases. The CDR3, as DNA: TGTGCCATCAGTGGGACAGGGAACGAGCAACACAATGAGCAGTTCTTC. It encodes CAISGTGNEQHNEQFF.